The clone carrying this TCR beta chain was observed a handful of times. As yet, its antigen is unknown. A CD45RO/CCR7/CD25/CD127/CD95/CD27 panel sorted naive, central memory, regulatory and stem cell-like memory CD4+ cells. CDR1 WNHNN and CDR2 SYGVQD come from the germline V gene (reference sequence). V lost 5 bases to trimming and J lost 3 bases, with 13 bases between them. The CDR3 spans 14 residues. All of the isolated RNA was reverse transcribed, so expressed TCRB transcripts were sequenced. Assay used: immunoSEQ multiplex PCR; TCRdb lists only in-frame clones, some missing. The sample lists a few hundred thousand clones, about 15% occurring once. The sample is drawn from a study of beta chain features in type 1 diabetes. The wider study: No age, gender or cell yield differences were seen between patients and healthy donors. Approximately 100 million sorted cells were examined across all samples. Points from the study as a whole: Among all four CD4+ subsets, Type 1 diabetes patients had TCRB CDR3s that were moderately but significantly shorter.

The sample comprised naive CD4+ T cells from blood. This receptor was obtained from a man aged 25 to 45 with type 1 diabetes. The chain uses TRBV10-1 and TRBJ1-1, with D possibly being TRBD1 (6 bases). In DNA form, the CDR3 reads TGCGCCAGCAGTCCCTACAGGGAATACACTGAAGCTTTCTTT. It yields the protein CASSPYREYTEAFF.